Below, 26 T cell receptor beta chains from the same sample are listed, as sequenced in a study of blood T cell repertoires in COVID-19. Repertoires were generated with immunoSEQ multiplex PCR, while TCRdb's copy carries only in-frame clones and drops some. In the table there are under 95,000 clones, roughly 82% of which are singletons. The sample consisted of peripheral blood. These receptors all stem from a man over 45 with acute or convalescent COVID-19.

This clone turned up a few times. The rearrangement joins TRBV10-3 to TRBJ1-1; 8 nucleotides agree with TRBD1. J was trimmed by 2 bases and V by 3 bases; bases with no gene match: 2. Germline V gene sequence: CDR1 ENHRY, CDR2 SYGVKD. The CDR3 has 14 amino acids. This CDR3 reads CAISDRGHNTEAFF. The CDR3 nucleotides read TGTGCCATCAGTGACAGGGGGCACAACACTGAAGCTTTCTTT.

The chain joins TRBV5-4 to TRBJ1-2, with D perhaps TRBD1 (5 bases). Trimming stripped 2 bases from V and 2 bases from J, with 10 bases between. The CDR3 runs 14 residues. Germline CDR1 is SGHNT and CDR2 is YYREEE (reference sequence). Written as DNA, the CDR3 is TGTGCCAGCAGCTTCCGGGGGGGAAACTATGGCTACACCTTC. This translates into CASSFRGGNYGYTF.

This sequence joins TRBV18 and TRBJ2-1; 8 positions match TRBD1. There are 14 residues in the CDR3. V shed 3 bases and J 5 bases; nucleotides not matched to a gene: 3. CDR1 and CDR2 (germline): KGHSH, LQKENI. As DNA, the CDR3 is TGTGCCAGCTCACCGGGACAGGCAAACAATGAGCAGTTCTTC. It is translated as CASSPGQANNEQFF.

The rearrangement links TRBV7-9 to TRBJ1-2; 9 nucleotides agree with TRBD1. Losses at the gene ends were 0 bases for V and 5 bases for J; bases not matched to a gene: 10. Germline V gene data show CDR1 as SEHNR and CDR2 as FQNEAQ (reference sequence). The CDR3 sequence is 17 residues long. The CDR3 loop reads CASSLAMGQGSQYGYTF. The CDR3 DNA reads as TGTGCCAGCAGCTTAGCTATGGGACAGGGATCCCAGTATGGCTACACCTTC.

This sequence joins TRBV7-2 and TRBJ1-1, with no clear D. Trimming removed 2 bases from V and 0 bases from J, with 13 bases in between. Looked up from germline, CDR1 is SGHTA and CDR2 is FQGNSA. The CDR3 length is 16 residues. The CDR3 nucleotides are TGTGCCAGCAGCTTAATGGCAGGAACCATGAACACTGAAGCTTTCTTT. Amino acid sequence: CASSLMAGTMNTEAFF.

The chain joins TRBV2 to TRBJ2-3, with D possibly matching TRBD1 (6 bases). V gave up 7 bases and J gave up 1 base, with 9 bases separating them. Germline V gene sequence: CDR1 SNHLY, CDR2 FYNNEI. CDR3 length: 13 amino acids. CDR3 amino acids: CASNRQGTDTQYF. CDR3 bases: TGTGCCAGCAACCGACAGGGCACAGATACGCAGTATTTT.

The rearrangement links TRBV6-2 or TRBV6-3 to TRBJ1-1; D is unresolved. The germline V gene encodes CDR1 MNHEY and CDR2 SVGEGT. The V gene lost 5 bases and the J gene lost 0 bases, with 7 bases spanning the gap. This CDR3 has 13 residues. This CDR3 reads CASSGTVNTEAFF. DNA of the CDR3: TGTGCCAGCAGTGGTACAGTGAACACTGAAGCTTTCTTT.

This chain joins TRBV7-2 and TRBJ2-7, with 9 bases fitting TRBD1. This CDR3 region has 15 residues. The V gene end was trimmed by 8 bases and the J gene end by 5 bases; junction bases not matched to a gene: 13. Germline V lookup: CDR1 SGHTA, CDR2 FQGNSA. CDR3 loop: CASSVRTGAPNEQYF. CDR3 coding DNA: TGTGCCAGCTCGGTCAGGACAGGGGCACCAAACGAGCAGTACTTC.

The rearrangement links TRBV30 to TRBJ2-7; 11 bases are a match to TRBD1. The J segment lost 1 base and the V segment lost 4 bases, leaving 9 bases of the junction unmatched. Germline loops: CDR1 GTSNPN, CDR2 SVGIG (reference sequence). There are 16 residues in the CDR3. The CDR3 DNA reads as TGTGCCTGGAAATCTGGACAGGGGGCAGGGTCCTACGAGCAGTACTTC. It is translated as CAWKSGQGAGSYEQYF.

This clone was detected only once. This chain uses TRBV7-9 with TRBJ1-1, with D unresolved. The V gene lost 9 bases and the J gene lost 8 bases, with 13 bases spanning the gap. Germline CDR1 and CDR2: SEHNR and FQNEAQ (reference sequence). This CDR3 has 11 residues. This chain's CDR3 is CASTHAEEAFF. In DNA form, the CDR3 reads TGTGCCAGTACACATGCAGAAGAAGCTTTCTTT.

The chain employs TRBV6-2 or TRBV6-3 and TRBJ2-1, with 14 positions matching TRBD2. CDR3 length: 18 amino acids. Germline loops: CDR1 MNHEY, CDR2 SVGEGT. V dropped 5 bases and J dropped 3; count of bases not matched to a gene: 9. Here the CDR3 DNA reads TGTGCCAGCAGTCTGGGACTAGCGGGAGCCCCCTACTACAATGAGCAGTTCTTC. The encoded protein is CASSLGLAGAPYYNEQFF.

This chain's CDR3 is CASSPTGNTEAFF. In nucleotides, the CDR3 is TGTGCCAGCAGTCCCACAGGGAACACTGAAGCTTTCTTT. This sequence joins TRBV6-5 and TRBJ1-1; perhaps TRBD1 as D (5 bases). Germline V gives CDR1 MNHEY, CDR2 SVGAGI. The CDR3 totals 13 residues. Trimming stripped 5 bases from V and 1 base from J, with 8 bases between.

The chain recombines TRBV7-9 with TRBJ1-5; D remains ambiguous. The CDR3 is made up of 14 amino acids. The germline CDR1 and CDR2 sequences are SEHNR and FQNEAQ (reference sequence). V gave up 4 bases and J gave up 0 bases, with 7 bases separating them. DNA for the CDR3: TGTGCCAGCAGCTCGGACTTTAGCAATCAGCCCCAGCATTTT. Its protein product is CASSSDFSNQPQHF.

V is TRBV5-1 and J is TRBJ2-1; TRBD2 is a possible D gene (6 bases). Trimming left V 4 bases short and J 4 bases short, with 18 bases between. This CDR3 spans 16 amino acids. Germline lookup yields CDR1 SGHRS and CDR2 YFSETQ. The CDR3: CASSLQDYRGYNEQFF. CDR3 in DNA: TGCGCCAGCAGCCTCCAGGACTATCGTGGATACAATGAGCAGTTCTTC.

This rearrangement joins TRBV2 to TRBJ2-2; TRBD2 might be the D (7 bases). Germline CDR1 SNHLY, CDR2 FYNNEI. The germline V and J ends were trimmed by 3 bases and 0 bases, with 11 bases remaining between them. The CDR3 is 16 residues long. In DNA form, the CDR3 reads TGTGCCAGCAGTGAGGGCGGGGGCGCGAACACCGGGGAGCTGTTTTTT. Its protein product is CASSEGGGANTGELFF.

The chain has TRBV28 and TRBJ1-1; D is possibly TRBD1 (5 bases). CDR1 and CDR2 (germline): MDHEN, SYDVKM. V was trimmed by 6 bases and J by 4 bases, leaving 15 bases between them. The CDR3 consists of 14 residues. This CDR3 is CASSSGGGSTEAFF. The CDR3 bases are TGTGCCAGCAGCTCGGGGGGAGGGAGCACTGAAGCTTTCTTT.

V is TRBV4-3 and J is TRBJ2-3, with 12 positions matching TRBD2. Trimming at V came to 0 bases and at J to 3 bases, leaving 4 bases not matched to a gene. CDR1 and CDR2 from the germline V gene are LGHNA and YSLEER. This CDR3 spans 17 amino acids. The CDR3 loop is CASSQDRTSGTTDTQYF. Written as DNA, the CDR3 is TGCGCCAGCAGCCAAGATCGGACTAGCGGGACAACAGATACGCAGTATTTT.

The V and J genes are TRBV12-3 or TRBV12-4 and TRBJ2-4, with D unclear. Trimming pared 1 base from V and 12 bases from J, leaving 13 bases between. CDR3 length: 13 residues. In DNA, the CDR3 is TGTGCCAGCAGTTTAGTTCAGATCAAGTATCAGTACTTC. As protein: CASSLVQIKYQYF.

The rearrangement uses TRBV28 and TRBJ1-3, with 9 bases identical to TRBD1. The CDR3 has 15 residues. Trimming took 2 bases from V and 4 from J; bases not matched to a gene: 3. CDR1 is MDHEN and CDR2 is SYDVKM in the germline V gene. CDR3 protein: CASSLGTGLGNTIYF. In DNA, the CDR3 is TGTGCCAGCAGTTTAGGGACAGGGTTGGGAAACACCATATATTTT.

The V gene is TRBV2, the J gene TRBJ2-7; tentative D call: TRBD1 (5 bases). V gave up 4 bases and J gave up 2 bases, with 6 bases separating them. CDR3 length: 12 residues. Germline V gene lookup returns CDR1 SNHLY and CDR2 FYNNEI. The CDR3 DNA reads as TGTGCCAGCAGTGGACAGACCTACGAGCAGTACTTC. This translates into CASSGQTYEQYF.

V is TRBV4-3 and J is TRBJ1-5; perhaps TRBD1 as D (5 bases). The CDR3 is 17 amino acids. Trimming shortened V by 4 bases and J by 0 bases, and 16 bases separated the two germline ends. The germline V gene has CDR1 LGHNA and CDR2 YSLEER. CDR3 amino acids: CASSLSAGKYSNQPQHF. The CDR3 DNA sequence: TGCGCCAGCAGCCTCAGCGCAGGGAAATATAGCAATCAGCCCCAGCATTTT.

This chain joins TRBV7-3 and TRBJ1-1; 7 positions agree with TRBD1. The CDR3 has 14 residues. V shed 2 bases, J shed 4 bases, and the junction held 4 bases outside the gene matches. Germline CDR1 SGHTA, CDR2 FQGTGA. In DNA form, the CDR3 reads TGTGCCAGCAGCTTAGGCCCAGGGGGCACTGAAGCTTTCTTT. Its translation is CASSLGPGGTEAFF.

J is TRBJ1-5 and V is TRBV5-8; 10 positions match TRBD1. CDR1 is SGHTS, CDR2 YDEGEE, per germline. V lost 0 bases and J lost 5; bases outside the gene matches: 5. The CDR3 has 16 residues. Written as DNA, the CDR3 is TGTGCCAGCAGCTTGGGGACAGGGGGATCAGATCAGCCCCAGCATTTT. Protein product: CASSLGTGGSDQPQHF.

J is TRBJ1-5 and V is TRBV6-2 or TRBV6-3; the D is unclear. Trimming took off 4 bases at V and 2 bases at J, with 12 bases between the two ends. The CDR3 covers 15 residues. CDR1 is MNHEY and CDR2 is SVGEGT in the germline V gene. The CDR3 loop reads CASSSPRYGNQPQHF. In nucleotides, the CDR3 is TGTGCCAGCAGTTCGCCCAGGTATGGCAATCAGCCCCAGCATTTT.

The gene calls are TRBV11-3 and TRBJ2-1; TRBD1 agrees at 9 bases. Germline-derived CDR1 and CDR2 are SGHNT and YENEEA. The trim removed 1 base at V and 4 bases at J, leaving 2 bases unmatched. CDR3 size: 15 residues. The CDR3 region is CASSLVQGAYNEQFF. The CDR3 DNA sequence: TGTGCCAGCAGCTTAGTACAGGGGGCGTACAATGAGCAGTTCTTC.

For the CDR3, the DNA is TGTGCCAGCAGCTCACTAGCGGGGGGCGTCACAGATACGCAGTATTTT. Translation: CASSSLAGGVTDTQYF. This rearrangement joins TRBV7-9 to TRBJ2-3; 12 nucleotides line up with TRBD2. V shed 4 bases and J 2 bases; nucleotides not matched to a gene: 4. The length of the CDR3 is 16 residues. The V gene's germline CDR1 is SEHNR and CDR2 FQNEAQ (reference sequence).